Here is one TCR beta chain with its context. This sample was taken from a study of CXCR3-negative and CXCR3-positive naive CD8 T cells. Germline V lookup: CDR1 DFQATT, CDR2 SNEGSKA (reference sequence). This CDR3 contains 18 residues. cDNA libraries for TRB were generated by 5' RACE incorporating UMI labels. TCRdb reworked the 5' RACE reads into one entry per CDR3 protein, no DNA. The sample table includes about 7,400 distinct CDR3 sequences. This chain uses TRBV20-1 with TRBJ2-1; TCRdb reports TRBD2, a call that lacks DNA to check it against. Specimen: naive CXCR3- CD8+ T cells from blood. Subset: CD45RO-CCR7+CD27+CD95- naive CD8+ T cells lacking CXCR3 (TNR3-). The sequence came from a human donor in good health. Some clones in this sample may be carry-over from other donors' samples. CDR3 in amino acids: CSAPPLGRSGGAEDEQFF.